Sequencing of this TCR beta chain was carried out in a study of blood T cell repertoires in COVID-19. About the study: The study drew acute and convalescent COVID-19 samples from the United States, Italy and Spain. PBMCs, B-cell-depleted T cells, or T cells were the source of the cDNA or gDNA that made up the material.

In the original workflow: Researchers report that nucleated cell counts were estimated from reference gene primer amplification. Here immunoSEQ multiplex PCR was the method, and the copy in TCRdb shows in-frame clones only, minus some. The DNA gave D and trimming, while V, J and clone size come from that table. The table records 300,000 to 450,000 clones, about 85% of them present only once. Per the germline V gene, CDR1 is MNHEY and CDR2 is SVGEGT. The germline V and J ends were trimmed by 5 bases and 5 bases, with 6 bases remaining between them. CDR3 length: 11 residues. The specimen was peripheral blood. The receptor was derived from a woman aged 18-35 years with acute or convalescent COVID-19. V and J are TRBV6-2 or TRBV6-3 and TRBJ2-5; D is uncertain. As DNA, the CDR3 is TGTGCCAGCAGTCCCGGGGAGACCCAGTACTTC. Translated: CASSPGETQYF.